This T cell receptor (beta chain) was identified during a study of human T cells and chemical hapten exposure. The wider study: All patients underwent weekly scalp dosing with diphenylcyclopropenone for the full roughly 24-week study.

Time point meaning: pre-sensitization, week 0. Treatment: therapeutic diphenylcyclopropenone sensitization with weekly scalp DPC. Using its own MiXCR run on the RACE reads, TCRdb lists one record per CDR3 protein. Found here are 30,000 to 40,000 distinct CDR3 sequences, 7.6% of them singletons; the top ten hold 1% to 1.5%. V was clipped by 8 bases and J by 1 base, with 5 bases between them. The CDR3 totals 12 residues. The V gene's germline CDR1 is KGHSH and CDR2 LQKENI. The J gene is TRBJ2-2, the V gene TRBV18; D uncertain. This receptor was obtained from a woman in her fifties or sixties with alopecia areata. Some clones in this sample may be carry-over from other donors' samples. This material consisted of whole blood, taken in connection with sensitization to the hapten diphenylcyclopropenone (DPC). CDR3 DNA sequence: TGTGCCAGCGTCGAGAACACCGGGGAGCTGTTTTTT. This codes for CASVENTGELFF.